Below, 29 T cell receptor beta chains from the same sample are listed, as sequenced in a study of blood T cell repertoires in COVID-19. Produced via immunoSEQ multiplex PCR; TCRdb's table is partial and in-frame only. The table has around 150,000 clones, 80% to 90% seen once. The sequenced material came from peripheral blood. The source is a woman aged 60-75 years with active COVID-19.

The CDR3: CASSQGWGASSGYTF. In nucleotides, the CDR3 is TGTGCCAGCAGCCAAGGATGGGGCGCTTCCAGTGGCTACACCTTC. This rearrangement joins TRBV3-1 (or the pseudogene TRBV3-2) to TRBJ1-2; TRBD1 might be the D (5 bases). The germline V gene encodes CDR1 LGHDT and CDR2 YNNKEL (reference sequence). Trimming left V 1 base short and J 7 bases short, with 16 bases between. This CDR3 spans 15 amino acids.

The V and J genes are TRBV27 and TRBJ2-3; possibly TRBD1 for D (6 bases). This CDR3 has 12 residues. Trimming took 8 bases from V and 8 from J, leaving 14 bases between them. Germline V gives CDR1 MNHEY, CDR2 SMNVEV (reference sequence). CDR3 sequence (DNA): TGTGCCAGCTGGGACACGGCCGTTACGCAGTATTTT. The encoded protein is CASWDTAVTQYF.

The chain has TRBV5-8 and TRBJ2-5; TRBD1 matches 7 bases. CDR3 length: 15 amino acids. V was pared by 4 bases and J by 5 bases, with 11 bases of the junction left unmatched. Germline V gene lookup returns CDR1 SGHTS and CDR2 YDEGEE. The CDR3 DNA reads TGTGCCAGCAGCGTAGGACAGGACGGGGACGAGACCCAGTACTTC. It codes for CASSVGQDGDETQYF. The variable domain in full, with the rest retrieved from reference TRBV5-8 and TRBJ2-5, is EAGVTQSPTHLIKTRGQQATLRCSPISGHTSVYWYQQALGLGLQFLLWYDEGEERNRGNFPPRFSGRQFPNYSSELNVNALELEDSALYLCASSVGQDGDETQYFGPGTRLLVL.

The DNA for the CDR3 is TGTGCCAGCAGTCTGATGCGGGGGGATCTCTACAATGAGCAGTTCTTC. Translated: CASSLMRGDLYNEQFF. The V gene is TRBV27, the J gene TRBJ2-1; TRBD2 matches 8 bases. Trimming cost V 5 bases and J 3 bases; bases outside gene matches: 9. CDR1 and CDR2 (germline): MNHEY, SMNVEV (reference sequence). The CDR3 has 16 residues.

This sequence joins TRBV27 and TRBJ1-2; weak D call: TRBD1 (5 bases). CDR1 and CDR2 (germline): MNHEY, SMNVEV (reference sequence). The CDR3 totals 16 residues. Trimming removed 5 bases from V and 4 bases from J, with 20 bases in between. CDR3 in amino acids: CASSLRTGLAFYGYTF. In nucleotides, the CDR3 is TGTGCCAGCAGTCTCCGTACAGGCTTAGCCTTCTATGGCTACACCTTC.

This chain links TRBV11-3 with TRBJ2-1; a weak D match, TRBD2 (5 bases). The CDR3 consists of 15 residues. CDR1 and CDR2 from the germline V gene are SGHNT and YENEEA. Trimming shortened V by 2 bases and J by 4 bases, and 12 bases separated the two germline ends. The CDR3 sequence is CASSLSADLYNEQFF. The CDR3 nucleotides read TGTGCCAGCAGCTTATCGGCGGACTTATACAATGAGCAGTTCTTC.

The chain is built from TRBV11-2 and TRBJ1-1, with a weak D call TRBD1 (5 bases). The CDR3 totals 15 residues. Per the germline V gene, CDR1 is SGHAT and CDR2 is FQNNGV. V lost 5 bases and J 0 bases, leaving 13 bases between the germline ends. CDR3 sequence reads: CASSKSAGMNTEAFF. The CDR3 DNA is TGTGCCAGCAGCAAGTCGGCAGGGATGAACACTGAAGCTTTCTTT. Drawing the rest from reference TRBV11-2 and TRBJ1-1, the complete variable domain is EAGVAQSPRYKIIEKRQSVAFWCNPISGHATLYWYQQILGQGPKLLIQFQNNGVVDDSQLPKDRFSAERLKGVDSTLKIQPAKLEDSAVYLCASSKSAGMNTEAFFGQGTRLTVV.

This rearrangement joins TRBV2 to TRBJ2-1; D is perhaps TRBD1 (5 bases). The length of the CDR3 is 14 residues. The germline V and J ends were trimmed by 4 bases and 3 bases, with 10 bases remaining between them. Germline V gene data show CDR1 as SNHLY and CDR2 as FYNNEI. The CDR3 loop reads CASSGTGFYNEQFF. The CDR3 DNA reads TGTGCCAGCAGTGGAACAGGCTTCTACAATGAGCAGTTCTTC.

This clone showed up just once. The rearrangement links TRBV5-4 to TRBJ2-1, with 13 nucleotides matching TRBD2. CDR3 length: 17 residues. Germline CDR1 SGHNT, CDR2 YYREEE (reference sequence). J gave up 8 bases and V 5 bases, and 13 bases lay outside the gene matches. CDR3: CASRVAFGLAGDHEQFF. The CDR3 DNA is TGTGCCAGCAGAGTGGCCTTTGGACTAGCGGGAGATCATGAGCAGTTCTTC.

This chain uses TRBV6-5 with TRBJ2-3; a possible D gene is TRBD2 (6 bases). Germline V gene lookup returns CDR1 MNHEY and CDR2 SVGAGI. Trimming took 6 bases from V and 0 from J, leaving 13 bases between them. This CDR3 contains 15 residues. CDR3 region: CASREGPASTDTQYF. CDR3 DNA: TGTGCCAGCAGGGAGGGTCCGGCTAGCACAGATACGCAGTATTTT.

This chain links TRBV27 with TRBJ2-7; 9 nucleotides line up with TRBD2. The CDR3 has 13 amino acids. The germline gives CDR1 MNHEY, CDR2 SMNVEV (reference sequence). After removal of 6 bases from V and 7 bases from J, the junction contained 7 bases not matched to a gene. CDR3 in DNA: TGTGCCAGCAGGCCTAGCGGGGCTAGGGAGCAGTACTTC. It is translated as CASRPSGAREQYF.

This rearrangement joins TRBV6-4 to TRBJ2-2; 7 bases match TRBD1. The CDR3 runs 15 residues. Germline CDR1 reads MRHNA; CDR2 reads SNTAGT. V dropped 4 bases and J dropped 1; count of bases not matched to a gene: 3. This chain's CDR3 is CASSARTGNTGELFF. CDR3 in DNA: TGTGCCAGCAGTGCGAGGACAGGGAACACCGGGGAGCTGTTTTTT.

This chain links TRBV5-1 with TRBJ2-5; 9 bases are a match to TRBD2. There are 16 residues in the CDR3. V lost 1 base and J lost 1; bases outside the gene matches: 5. Germline CDR1 reads SGHRS; CDR2 reads YFSETQ. Here the CDR3 reads CASSLFSGSRQETQYF. CDR3 DNA: TGCGCCAGCAGCTTGTTTAGCGGGAGTCGCCAAGAGACCCAGTACTTC.

This clone was observed a single time. V is TRBV21-1 and J is TRBJ2-7; no check of the table's D call, TRBD2, against the DNA was made. TRBV21-1 is termed a pseudogene. The CDR3 loop spans 16 amino acids. The CDR3 reads CASSKAPAPGAYEQYF. The CDR3 region has the DNA TGTGCCAGCAGCAAAGCGCCCGCGCCGGGGGCCTACGAGCAGTACTTC.

The chain uses TRBV18 and TRBJ2-2; a weak D match, TRBD2 (7 bases). The germline V gene encodes CDR1 KGHSH and CDR2 LQKENI. There are 19 residues in the CDR3. With 2 bases removed from V and 1 base from J, the gap between germline ends came to 20 bases. The CDR3 nucleotides are TGTGCCAGCTCACCAAATGCGGACAGCGGGACTAAGAACACCGGGGAGCTGTTTTTT. The encoded protein is CASSPNADSGTKNTGELFF.

DNA of the CDR3: TGTGCCATAAGGGGGGAGCGGGAGAGCACAGATACGCAGTATTTT. This encodes CAIRGERESTDTQYF. This chain uses TRBV10-3 with TRBJ2-3, with 8 bases that match TRBD2. V lost 9 bases, J lost 0 bases, and 8 bases stayed unmatched. Germline CDR1 is ENHRY and CDR2 is SYGVKD. The CDR3 is 15 residues long.

CDR3 nucleotides: TGCGCCAGCAGTGAAACGGGGTCTTCGGATGAGCAGTTCTTC. Its translation: CASSETGSSDEQFF. The rearrangement links TRBV10-1 to TRBJ2-1; the D gene is possibly TRBD2 (5 bases). The CDR3 consists of 14 residues. Germline CDR1 and CDR2: WNHNN and SYGVQD (reference sequence). The V end was cut by 3 bases, the J end by 8 bases, with 14 bases between.

V is TRBV9 and J is TRBJ2-3; TRBD2 agrees at 8 bases. Germline values: CDR1 SGDLS, CDR2 YYNGEE. The V and J ends lost 0 bases and 1 base, in that order; junction bases with no gene match: 7. The CDR3 contains 17 residues. CDR3 nucleotides: TGTGCCAGCAGCGTAGACCTGGCGGGAGGCCGCACAGATACGCAGTATTTT. It translates to CASSVDLAGGRTDTQYF.

The CDR3 DNA reads as TGTGCCAGTAGTATCAGTCCCGGGAACAGGGCGCAGTATTTT. This translates into CASSISPGNRAQYF. The V gene is TRBV19, the J gene TRBJ2-3; D might be TRBD1 (6 bases). The CDR3 is made up of 14 amino acids. Germline-derived CDR1 and CDR2 are LNHDA and SQIVND (reference sequence). The V and J ends lost 3 bases and 10 bases respectively, with 17 bases between them.

The chain couples TRBV7-6 to TRBJ2-7; 9 bases are a match to TRBD2. With V trimmed by 3 bases and J by 0 bases, 6 bases remained unmatched. Germline V gives CDR1 SGHVS, CDR2 FNYEAQ. CDR3 length: 16 residues. The CDR3 region is CASSLVLAGPSYEQYF. For the CDR3, the DNA is TGTGCCAGCAGCTTGGTGCTAGCGGGACCCTCCTACGAGCAGTACTTC. Together with reference TRBV7-6 and TRBJ2-7, the CDR3 gives the full variable domain: GAGVSQSPRYKVTKRGQDVALRCDPISGHVSLYWYRQALGQGPEFLTYFNYEAQQDKSGLPNDRFSAERPEGSISTLTIQRTEQRDSAMYRCASSLVLAGPSYEQYFGPGTRLTVT.

This chain connects TRBV5-1 to TRBJ2-7, with 9 bases lining up with TRBD2. V lost 0 bases and J lost 3; bases outside the gene matches: 4. The CDR3 spans 15 residues. Germline V gene data show CDR1 as SGHRS and CDR2 as YFSETQ. CDR3 protein: CASSLETSGVYEQYF. The CDR3 DNA reads TGCGCCAGCAGCTTGGAGACTAGCGGAGTCTACGAGCAGTACTTC.

The chain recombines TRBV18 with TRBJ2-1, with 15 nucleotides matching TRBD2. Germline loops: CDR1 KGHSH, CDR2 LQKENI. CDR3 length: 17 amino acids. V dropped 3 bases and J dropped 2; count of bases not matched to a gene: 2. CDR3 loop: CASSPGTSGRTYNEQFF. For the CDR3, the DNA is TGTGCCAGCTCACCGGGGACTAGCGGGAGGACCTACAATGAGCAGTTCTTC.

The rearrangement joins TRBV27 to TRBJ2-5, with 7 bases matching TRBD1. The CDR3 sequence is 14 residues long. The germline gives CDR1 MNHEY, CDR2 SMNVEV (reference sequence). V was clipped by 3 bases and J by 2 bases; unmatched bases: 3. The DNA for the CDR3 is TGTGCCAGCAGTTTTGGGACAGAGCAAGAGACCCAGTACTTC. This codes for CASSFGTEQETQYF.

This clone appeared a few times. This sequence joins TRBV25-1 and TRBJ2-4; the D gene is possibly TRBD2 (6 bases). V was clipped by 3 bases and J by 0 bases, with 9 bases between them. This CDR3 has 15 amino acids. Germline lookup yields CDR1 MGHDK and CDR2 SYGVNS. The CDR3 here is CASSDSGGAKNIQYF. The CDR3 nucleotides read TGTGCCAGCAGTGATAGCGGAGGAGCCAAAAACATTCAGTACTTC.

This clone was recorded many times. The V call is TRBV5-8, the J call TRBJ2-1; TRBD2 agrees at 15 bases. The V gene's germline CDR1 is SGHTS and CDR2 YDEGEE. V lost 5 bases and J lost 1; bases outside the gene matches: 1. The CDR3 length is 16 residues. The CDR3 loop reads CASRGTSGRSYNEQFF. CDR3 in DNA: TGTGCCAGCAGAGGGACTAGCGGGAGGTCCTACAATGAGCAGTTCTTC.

This clone occurred once. This CDR3 is also generated by other DNA sequences in the sample. The chain uses TRBV30 and TRBJ1-5; no firm D call. V gave up 0 bases and J gave up 0 bases, with 3 bases separating them. This CDR3 region has 13 residues. CDR1 GTSNPN and CDR2 SVGIG come from the germline V gene (reference sequence). DNA for the CDR3: TGTGCCTGGAGTGTGAGTAGCAATCAGCCCCAGCATTTT. Its translation: CAWSVSSNQPQHF.

The CDR3 DNA sequence: TGTGCCAGCAGGACAGGGGGCAGTGGAAACACCATATATTTT. Translating gives CASRTGGSGNTIYF. This chain uses TRBV6-5 with TRBJ1-3; 10 bases align to TRBD1. The CDR3 has 14 residues. The germline gives CDR1 MNHEY, CDR2 SVGAGI. The V and J ends lost 6 bases and 3 bases, in that order; junction bases with no gene match: 2.

This clone was seen only a few times. The rearrangement joins TRBV11-2 to TRBJ1-6; 8 bases are a match to TRBD1. Looked up from germline, CDR1 is SGHAT and CDR2 is FQNNGV. The junction had 5 bases not matched to a gene; V was cut back by 3 bases and J by 4 bases. CDR3 length: 16 amino acids. CDR3 in amino acids: CASSFGWTGYNSPLHF. DNA of the CDR3: TGTGCCAGCAGCTTCGGCTGGACAGGGTATAATTCACCCCTCCACTTT.

The chain links TRBV4-1 to TRBJ1-6, with a tentative D call TRBD1 (5 bases). Germline CDR1 is MGHRA and CDR2 is YSYEKL. The CDR3 consists of 18 residues. V shed 1 base and J shed 0 bases, with 13 bases lying between them. CDR3 loop: CASSQVPQASSYNSPLHF. Written as DNA, the CDR3 is TGCGCCAGCAGCCAAGTCCCACAGGCAAGCTCCTATAATTCACCCCTCCACTTT.